Listed here are 22 T cell receptor beta chains from one sample, sequenced in a study of T cell responses to AZD1222 COVID-19 vaccine. Measured with immunoSEQ multiplex PCR; TCRdb has only the in-frame clones, and not every one. This table has some 140,000 clones, around 93% appearing once. This specimen consisted of peripheral blood, obtained on day 0 of AZD1222 vaccination. These receptor sequences come from an adult in good health.

CDR3 sequence (DNA): TGTGCCAGCAGCCTCTACTTCCCAGAGGGTTCACCCCTCCACTTT. This sequence encodes CASSLYFPEGSPLHF. The genes are TRBV14 and TRBJ1-6; D is ambiguous. From germline, CDR1 is SGHDN and CDR2 FVKESK. V was shortened by 4 bases and J by 9 bases, with 16 bases between the two germline ends. The CDR3 contains 15 residues. The entire variable domain, with the rest obtained from reference TRBV14 and TRBJ1-6, is as follows: EAGVTQFPSHSVIEKGQTVTLRCDPISGHDNLYWYRRVMGKEIKFLLHFVKESKQDESGMPNNRFLAERTGGTYSTLKVQPAELEDSGVYFCASSLYFPEGSPLHFGNGTRLTVT.

J is TRBJ2-7 and V is TRBV19; TRBD2 matches at 9 bases. J gave up 6 bases and V 4 bases, and 7 bases lay outside the gene matches. The CDR3 extends over 14 amino acids. CDR1 is LNHDA, CDR2 SQIVND, per germline (reference sequence). CDR3 loop: CASSTLGLAREQYF. CDR3 nucleotides: TGTGCCAGTAGTACCCTAGGACTAGCGCGCGAGCAGTACTTC.

V gene TRBV7-8 combines with J gene TRBJ2-5; 10 nucleotides agree with TRBD2. CDR1 is SGHVS and CDR2 is FQNEAQ in the germline V gene. There are 14 residues in the CDR3. V lost 11 bases and J lost 2; bases outside the gene matches: 8. DNA of the CDR3: TGTGCCGGGTCCCCTAGCGGGGGACAAGAGACCCAGTACTTC. Protein: CAGSPSGGQETQYF.

This clone is a singleton in its sample. This rearrangement joins TRBV2 to TRBJ2-1; weak D call: TRBD1 (6 bases). V was trimmed by 2 bases and J by 6 bases, leaving 11 bases between them. Germline assignment: CDR1 SNHLY and CDR2 FYNNEI. This CDR3 contains 14 residues. The CDR3 nucleotides read TGTGCCAGCAGTGAATCAGTGGGGGCCAATGAGCAGTTCTTC. Translating gives CASSESVGANEQFF.

This chain uses TRBV6-1 with TRBJ2-1, with a possible D match to TRBD2 (5 bases). Between the trimmed V and J ends, which lost 2 bases and 2 bases, there was a span of 13 bases. The CDR3 spans 16 residues. Germline CDR1 MNHNS, CDR2 SASEGT. CDR3 nucleotide sequence: TGTGCCAGCAGTGAACGCGAGGGTGGTCCCTACAATGAGCAGTTCTTC. It translates to CASSEREGGPYNEQFF.

Comment on this clone: At the DNA level, this CDR3 is encoded by other sequences in the same sample as well. The chain links TRBV5-6 to TRBJ1-1; D is ambiguous. Per germline, CDR1 SGHDT and CDR2 YYEEEE. The ends were cut back, 1 base at V and 2 bases at J, with 9 bases in the middle. CDR3 size: 14 residues. For the CDR3, the DNA is TGTGCCAGCAGCTTGCTTACGGTAAACACTGAAGCTTTCTTT. This encodes CASSLLTVNTEAFF.

The rearrangement uses TRBV3-1 (or the pseudogene TRBV3-2) and TRBJ2-5; the D gene is possibly TRBD2 (6 bases). The CDR3 has 16 residues. V lost 3 bases and J 5 bases, leaving 19 bases between the germline ends. CDR1 LGHDT and CDR2 YNNKEL come from the germline V gene (reference sequence). The CDR3 DNA reads TGTGCCAGCAGCCATCCTTTACGGGGGAAGGGGGAGACCCAGTACTTC. This gives the protein CASSHPLRGKGETQYF.

The V and J genes are TRBV2 and TRBJ2-3, with D maybe TRBD2 (6 bases). This CDR3 has 12 amino acids. The ends were cut back, 3 bases at V and 8 bases at J, with 9 bases in the middle. Per the germline V gene, CDR1 is SNHLY and CDR2 is FYNNEI. The CDR3 DNA sequence: TGTGCCAGCAGTGAGGCGGGACCTACGCAGTATTTT. Encoded protein: CASSEAGPTQYF.

The chain uses TRBV14 and TRBJ1-3; no clear D. CDR1 is SGHDN and CDR2 is FVKESK in the germline V gene. CDR3 length equals 13 residues. Trimming cost V 0 bases and J 9 bases, with 9 bases left between them. CDR3 DNA sequence: TGTGCCAGCAGCCAAGAATCCCTGGGCACCATATATTTT. As protein: CASSQESLGTIYF.

This clone was counted once. V usage is TRBV30 and J usage is TRBJ1-5, with a weak D call TRBD1 (6 bases). There are 14 residues in the CDR3. Trimming left V 5 bases short and J 2 bases short, with 13 bases between. CDR1 and CDR2 (germline): GTSNPN, SVGIG (reference sequence). For the CDR3, the DNA is TGTGCCTGGCCAGGGGATTGTGGCAATCAGCCCCAGCATTTT. Amino acid sequence: CAWPGDCGNQPQHF.

The chain couples TRBV4-1 to TRBJ2-3, with 7 bases that match TRBD2. This CDR3 has 14 residues. Germline CDR1 MGHRA, CDR2 YSYEKL. The V segment lost 8 bases and the J segment 4 bases; nucleotides outside the gene matches: 9. As DNA, the CDR3 is TGCGCCAGCGCGGGAGCATTTGGGGCAGATACGCAGTATTTT. This sequence encodes CASAGAFGADTQYF.

The chain combines TRBV3-1 (or the pseudogene TRBV3-2) with TRBJ2-5; 10 nucleotides match TRBD2. Trimming at V came to 3 bases and at J to 12 bases, leaving 4 bases not matched to a gene. The CDR3 spans 12 residues. Germline values: CDR1 LGHDT, CDR2 YNNKEL (reference sequence). CDR3 coding DNA: TGTGCCAGCAGCCAGCTAGCGGGGGAGAAGTACTTC. Translation gives CASSQLAGEKYF.

The J gene is TRBJ2-5, the V gene TRBV15; 7 bases match TRBD2. V trimming: 5 bases; J trimming: 4 bases; junction bases outside the gene matches: 1. From germline, CDR1 is LNHNV and CDR2 YYDKDF (reference sequence). This CDR3 is 12 amino acids long. This CDR3 is CATSGRGETQYF. Written as DNA, the CDR3 is TGTGCCACCAGCGGGAGGGGAGAGACCCAGTACTTC.

The rearrangement uses TRBV10-3 and TRBJ2-6; D not resolved. The CDR3 consists of 16 residues. V lost 5 bases and J lost 1, with 12 bases in between. Germline-derived CDR1 and CDR2 are ENHRY and SYGVKD. Written as DNA, the CDR3 is TGTGCCATCAGTCCGCCTAATCCTTCTGGGGCCAACGTCCTGACTTTC. Translated, it gives CAISPPNPSGANVLTF.

This clone was counted a single time. The chain joins TRBV28 to TRBJ1-3; no firm D call. The CDR3 is 12 residues long. V lost 6 bases to trimming and J lost 5 bases, with 8 bases between them. Germline V gene sequence: CDR1 MDHEN, CDR2 SYDVKM. CDR3 sequence: CASSELRNTIYF. DNA of the CDR3: TGTGCCAGCAGCGAGTTGAGAAACACCATATATTTT.

The chain links TRBV2 to TRBJ1-2; D is undetermined. The germline V gene has CDR1 SNHLY and CDR2 FYNNEI. V dropped 1 base and J dropped 5 bases, with 11 bases sitting between them. This CDR3 is 14 amino acids long. As DNA, the CDR3 is TGTGCCAGCAGTGAAGGAGGGCGACTATATGGCTACACCTTC. Amino acids: CASSEGGRLYGYTF. The whole variable domain, remainder taken from reference TRBV2 and TRBJ1-2, is EPEVTQTPSHQVTQMGQEVILRCVPISNHLYFYWYRQILGQKVEFLVSFYNNEISEKSEIFDDQFSVERPDGSNFTLKIRSTKLEDSAMYFCASSEGGRLYGYTFGSGTRLTVV.

The CDR3 spells CASSQEGGKQYF. The DNA for the CDR3 is TGTGCCAGCAGCCAAGAAGGAGGTAAGCAGTACTTC. This chain joins TRBV3-1 (or the pseudogene TRBV3-2) and TRBJ2-7, with a tentative D call TRBD2 (5 bases). The CDR3 runs to 12 residues. Germline V lookup: CDR1 LGHDT, CDR2 YNNKEL (reference sequence). V was pared by 0 bases and J by 8 bases, with 8 bases between.

The gene calls are TRBV10-3 and TRBJ1-2; D uncertain. Germline V CDR1 and CDR2: ENHRY, SYGVKD. Trimming removed 0 bases from V and 0 bases from J, with 11 bases in between. CDR3 size: 16 residues. In DNA, the CDR3 is TGTGCCATCAGTGAGTCCCGCGGCCCAGCTAACTATGGCTACACCTTC. This gives the protein CAISESRGPANYGYTF.

This clone was counted once. The gene calls are TRBV13 and TRBJ2-5; no clear D. The germline V gene encodes CDR1 PRHDT and CDR2 FYEKMQ (reference sequence). The CDR3 is 14 residues long. The V gene lost 1 base and the J gene lost 1 base, with 7 bases spanning the gap. For the CDR3, the DNA is TGTGCCAGCAGCTTAGCGGACCGCCAAGAGACCCAGTACTTC. Translated, it gives CASSLADRQETQYF.

This chain joins TRBV19 and TRBJ1-6; D is unresolved. This CDR3 comprises 13 residues. CDR1 is LNHDA, CDR2 SQIVND, per germline (reference sequence). V was pared by 3 bases and J by 7 bases, with 7 bases between. The CDR3 DNA sequence: TGTGCCAGTAGTATTCCCGGAAATTCACCCCTCCACTTT. This codes for CASSIPGNSPLHF.

The chain has TRBV28 and TRBJ1-5; TRBD1 matches at 7 bases. The junction had 20 bases not matched to a gene; V was cut back by 7 bases and J by 5 bases. CDR3 size: 18 residues. Germline V gene data show CDR1 as MDHEN and CDR2 as SYDVKM. This CDR3 is CASTTAGATGRGHQPQHF. CDR3 sequence (DNA): TGTGCCAGCACTACCGCGGGGGCGACAGGGAGAGGTCATCAGCCCCAGCATTTT.

The genes are TRBV20-1 and TRBJ2-7; D unresolved. The CDR3 spans 8 residues. Trimming took off 6 bases at V and 10 bases at J, with 7 bases between the two ends. Germline V CDR1 and CDR2: DFQATT, SNEGSKA (reference sequence). CDR3 sequence: CSAGNQYF. The CDR3 bases are TGCAGTGCAGGAAATCAGTACTTC.